This T cell receptor (beta chain) is from a study of cytomegalovirus exposure and HLA in healthy donors. Study conclusions and caveats: In a later analysis, an Asian-associated ancestry cluster reportedly showed fewer N-insertions than the approximately 700-donor mean. Later on, a genetic analysis was performed. It linked a missense variant in DCLRE1C with V- and J-gene trimming of TCR beta. The investigators catalogued 164 TCR beta chains as cytomegalovirus-associated. After further analysis at a later stage, 16,951 TCR beta sequences were associated with HLA alleles at 0.05 false discovery rate.

V was pared by 9 bases and J by 8 bases, with 17 bases between. The germline V gene encodes CDR1 SGHRS and CDR2 YFSETQ. The CDR3 consists of 12 residues. Researchers ran the PCR with 60 Vbeta and 13 Jbeta primers. Using immunoSEQ multiplex PCR, the repertoire was profiled, and TCRdb retains in-frame clones only, with some absent. This sample has about 150,000 clones, with 75% to 85% found just once. In its sample, this clone was seen a few times. Its antigen remains unidentified. The chain recombines TRBV5-1 with TRBJ1-2; D may be TRBD1 (5 bases). The specimen sequenced was PBMCs. This clonotype was sampled from a young man in good health and CMV-seropositive. This chain's CDR3 is CATSDIGQGYTF. Here the CDR3 DNA reads TGCGCCACTTCGGACATCGGCCAGGGCTACACCTTC.